Sequencing of this T cell receptor beta chain was carried out in a study of shared clonotypes between healthy human individuals. Across the study: The donor pool was made up of a couple of women and a few men aged 18 to 49.

Generated by immunoSEQ multiplex PCR, the TCRdb table keeps only in-frame clones and is missing some. The data show 75,000 to 100,000 clones, with about 45% seen just once and over 12% held by the top ten. Trimming cost V 1 base and J 5 bases; bases outside gene matches: 5. Per the germline V gene, CDR1 is SGHNT and CDR2 is YYREEE (reference sequence). The CDR3 runs 15 residues. The receptor comes from a woman in her 40s in good health. Some clones in this sample may be carry-over from other donors' samples. Material: PBMCs. The rearrangement uses TRBV5-4 and TRBJ2-3; 9 bases align to TRBD1. CDR3 in amino acids: CASSLSGTGIDTQYF. The DNA of the CDR3 is TGTGCCAGCAGCTTGTCAGGGACAGGGATAGATACGCAGTATTTT. Based on the CDR3 plus reference TRBV5-4 and TRBJ2-3, the full variable domain is ETGVTQSPTHLIKTRGQQVTLRCSSQSGHNTVSWYQQALGQGPQFIFQYYREEENGRGNFPPRFSGLQFPNYSSELNVNALELDDSALYLCASSLSGTGIDTQYFGPGTRLTVL.